These 15 T cell receptor beta chains came from one sample sequenced in a study of blood T cell repertoires in COVID-19. Sequencing was performed with immunoSEQ multiplex PCR; in TCRdb, only in-frame clones are kept and a portion is missing. The table records over 35,000 clones, around 85% of them present only once. The material sequenced was peripheral blood. The receptor set was obtained from a human donor with acute or convalescent COVID-19. The donor label of this sample is uncertain.

The table lists this clone with a count of one. This sequence joins TRBV27 and TRBJ1-1; a possible D gene is TRBD1 (5 bases). The V gene's germline CDR1 is MNHEY and CDR2 SMNVEV (reference sequence). CDR3 size: 16 residues. V dropped 7 bases and J dropped 5 bases, with 23 bases sitting between them. The CDR3 DNA follows: TGTGCCAGCAAGTTTCGGGCGGGGGTCTCGTCGACTGAAGCTTTCTTT. Amino acids: CASKFRAGVSSTEAFF.

V and J are TRBV28 and TRBJ1-1; TRBD1 matches at 8 bases. The CDR3 totals 13 residues. J gave up 3 bases and V 6 bases, and 3 bases lay outside the gene matches. Germline V gene sequence: CDR1 MDHEN, CDR2 SYDVKM. The CDR3 loop is CASSLQGDTEAFF. The CDR3 nucleotides read TGTGCCAGCAGCCTACAGGGGGACACTGAAGCTTTCTTT. The full variable domain, in which reference TRBV28 and TRBJ1-1 provide the parts outside the CDR3, is DVKVTQSSRYLVKRTGEKVFLECVQDMDHENMFWYRQDPGLGLRLIYFSYDVKMKEKGDIPEGYSVSREKKERFSLILESASTNQTSMYLCASSLQGDTEAFFGQGTRLTVV.

This clone has just a few counts. The rearrangement uses TRBV4-2 and TRBJ1-5; D gene unclear. CDR3 size: 13 residues. Germline V gene data show CDR1 as LGHNA and CDR2 as YNFKEQ. V was trimmed by 0 bases and J by 4 bases, leaving 4 bases between them. As DNA, the CDR3 is TGTGCCAGCAGCCAAGAAACTAATCAGCCCCAGCATTTT. This gives the protein CASSQETNQPQHF.

The rearrangement uses TRBV28 and TRBJ2-5; 7 bases map to TRBD1. The CDR3 runs to 14 residues. CDR1 and CDR2 (germline): MDHEN, SYDVKM. Unmatched junction bases numbered 8, after V lost 9 bases and J lost 1 base. CDR3 sequence reads: CASKPGTAQETQYF. The CDR3 DNA sequence: TGTGCCAGTAAACCCGGGACAGCCCAAGAGACCCAGTACTTC.

J is TRBJ2-2 and V is TRBV5-4; no clear D. With 0 bases removed from V and 7 bases from J, the gap between germline ends came to 4 bases. CDR1 and CDR2 from the germline V gene are SGHNT and YYREEE (reference sequence). The CDR3 consists of 12 residues. CDR3 residues: CASSLDIGELFF. DNA of the CDR3: TGTGCCAGCAGCTTGGACATCGGGGAGCTGTTTTTT.

The CDR3 spells CASSLDENEAFF. The DNA of the CDR3 is TGTGCCAGCAGCTTGGATGAGAATGAAGCTTTCTTT. This chain joins TRBV5-6 and TRBJ1-1; D is ambiguous. The CDR3 runs 12 residues. Germline V gene lookup returns CDR1 SGHDT and CDR2 YYEEEE. Between the trimmed V and J ends, which lost 0 bases and 7 bases, there was a span of 7 bases.

The J gene is TRBJ2-2, the V gene TRBV5-1, with TRBD2 matching 14 bases. This CDR3 has 18 residues. Germline CDR1 is SGHRS and CDR2 is YFSETQ. V gave up 4 bases and J gave up 4 bases; unmatched junction bases: 9. The CDR3 loop reads CASSTMGLAGDPTGELFF. DNA of the CDR3: TGCGCCAGCAGCACAATGGGACTAGCGGGAGACCCCACCGGGGAGCTGTTTTTT.

The rearrangement joins TRBV7-3 to TRBJ1-1, with TRBD1 matching 11 bases. There are 14 residues in the CDR3. From germline, CDR1 is SGHTA and CDR2 FQGTGA. Trimming took 8 bases from V and 5 from J; bases not matched to a gene: 7. CDR3 DNA: TGTGCCAGCGGGATGGGACAGGGGGGAACTGAAGCTTTCTTT. It encodes CASGMGQGGTEAFF. The variable domain in full, completed from reference TRBV7-3 and TRBJ1-1, reads GAGVSQTPSNKVTEKGKYVELRCDPISGHTALYWYRQSLGQGPEFLIYFQGTGAADDSGLPNDRFFAVRPEGSVSTLKIQRTERGDSAVYLCASGMGQGGTEAFFGQGTRLTVV.

The J gene is TRBJ2-2, the V gene TRBV7-2; TRBD2 matches 7 bases. With V trimmed by 7 bases and J by 5 bases, 7 bases remained unmatched. Per germline, CDR1 SGHTA and CDR2 FQGNSA. This CDR3 is 14 amino acids long. CDR3 nucleotide sequence: TGTGCCAGCAAGTCACTAGCGACAACCGGGGAGCTGTTTTTT. This encodes CASKSLATTGELFF.

CDR3 sequence: CASSRGGENQPQHF. In DNA, the CDR3 is TGTGCCAGCAGCCGCGGAGGGGAGAATCAGCCCCAGCATTTT. The J gene is TRBJ1-5, the V gene TRBV3-1 (or the pseudogene TRBV3-2); TRBD1 might be the D (5 bases). This CDR3 has 14 residues. CDR1 LGHDT and CDR2 YNNKEL come from the germline V gene (reference sequence). The germline V and J ends were trimmed by 4 bases and 4 bases, with 11 bases remaining between them.

This clone has just a few counts. The rearrangement links TRBV12-3 or TRBV12-4 to TRBJ1-1; no reliable D call. V shed 4 bases and J shed 1 base, with 7 bases lying between them. The CDR3 covers 13 residues. The CDR3 reads CASSSTRNTEAFF. The CDR3 DNA sequence: TGTGCCAGCAGTTCAACAAGGAACACTGAAGCTTTCTTT.

The rearrangement joins TRBV5-6 to TRBJ2-7; 7 positions agree with TRBD1. Germline CDR1 SGHDT, CDR2 YYEEEE. The CDR3 is made up of 15 amino acids. The junction had 7 bases not matched to a gene; V was cut back by 4 bases and J by 0 bases. The CDR3 bases are TGTGCCAGCAGCCATCGACAGGGTGGCTCCTACGAGCAGTACTTC. Translating gives CASSHRQGGSYEQYF.

The rearrangement joins TRBV21-1 to TRBJ2-3; no DNA check was done on the table's D call, TRBD1. TRBV21-1 is marked as a pseudogene. This CDR3 is 16 amino acids long. CDR3 in DNA: TGTGCCAGCAGCCTCCGGACAGGGGGCTTGGTAGATACGCAGTATTTT. As protein: CASSLRTGGLVDTQYF.

The V call is TRBV18, the J call TRBJ2-1; tentatively, D is TRBD2 (5 bases). The CDR3 is 15 residues long. V was cut by 0 bases and J by 0 bases, with 6 bases left in between. The V gene's germline CDR1 is KGHSH and CDR2 LQKENI. CDR3 nucleotides: TGTGCCAGCTCACCACCCAGCGGCTCCTACAATGAGCAGTTCTTC. Protein: CASSPPSGSYNEQFF.

V gene TRBV6-5 combines with J gene TRBJ1-2; a weak D match, TRBD1 (5 bases). This CDR3 is 13 amino acids long. Germline-derived CDR1 and CDR2 are MNHEY and SVGAGI. The ends were cut back, 6 bases at V and 4 bases at J, with 12 bases in the middle. CDR3 loop: CASSKTDLYGYTF. The CDR3 DNA reads TGTGCCAGCAGCAAGACAGATCTCTATGGCTACACCTTC.